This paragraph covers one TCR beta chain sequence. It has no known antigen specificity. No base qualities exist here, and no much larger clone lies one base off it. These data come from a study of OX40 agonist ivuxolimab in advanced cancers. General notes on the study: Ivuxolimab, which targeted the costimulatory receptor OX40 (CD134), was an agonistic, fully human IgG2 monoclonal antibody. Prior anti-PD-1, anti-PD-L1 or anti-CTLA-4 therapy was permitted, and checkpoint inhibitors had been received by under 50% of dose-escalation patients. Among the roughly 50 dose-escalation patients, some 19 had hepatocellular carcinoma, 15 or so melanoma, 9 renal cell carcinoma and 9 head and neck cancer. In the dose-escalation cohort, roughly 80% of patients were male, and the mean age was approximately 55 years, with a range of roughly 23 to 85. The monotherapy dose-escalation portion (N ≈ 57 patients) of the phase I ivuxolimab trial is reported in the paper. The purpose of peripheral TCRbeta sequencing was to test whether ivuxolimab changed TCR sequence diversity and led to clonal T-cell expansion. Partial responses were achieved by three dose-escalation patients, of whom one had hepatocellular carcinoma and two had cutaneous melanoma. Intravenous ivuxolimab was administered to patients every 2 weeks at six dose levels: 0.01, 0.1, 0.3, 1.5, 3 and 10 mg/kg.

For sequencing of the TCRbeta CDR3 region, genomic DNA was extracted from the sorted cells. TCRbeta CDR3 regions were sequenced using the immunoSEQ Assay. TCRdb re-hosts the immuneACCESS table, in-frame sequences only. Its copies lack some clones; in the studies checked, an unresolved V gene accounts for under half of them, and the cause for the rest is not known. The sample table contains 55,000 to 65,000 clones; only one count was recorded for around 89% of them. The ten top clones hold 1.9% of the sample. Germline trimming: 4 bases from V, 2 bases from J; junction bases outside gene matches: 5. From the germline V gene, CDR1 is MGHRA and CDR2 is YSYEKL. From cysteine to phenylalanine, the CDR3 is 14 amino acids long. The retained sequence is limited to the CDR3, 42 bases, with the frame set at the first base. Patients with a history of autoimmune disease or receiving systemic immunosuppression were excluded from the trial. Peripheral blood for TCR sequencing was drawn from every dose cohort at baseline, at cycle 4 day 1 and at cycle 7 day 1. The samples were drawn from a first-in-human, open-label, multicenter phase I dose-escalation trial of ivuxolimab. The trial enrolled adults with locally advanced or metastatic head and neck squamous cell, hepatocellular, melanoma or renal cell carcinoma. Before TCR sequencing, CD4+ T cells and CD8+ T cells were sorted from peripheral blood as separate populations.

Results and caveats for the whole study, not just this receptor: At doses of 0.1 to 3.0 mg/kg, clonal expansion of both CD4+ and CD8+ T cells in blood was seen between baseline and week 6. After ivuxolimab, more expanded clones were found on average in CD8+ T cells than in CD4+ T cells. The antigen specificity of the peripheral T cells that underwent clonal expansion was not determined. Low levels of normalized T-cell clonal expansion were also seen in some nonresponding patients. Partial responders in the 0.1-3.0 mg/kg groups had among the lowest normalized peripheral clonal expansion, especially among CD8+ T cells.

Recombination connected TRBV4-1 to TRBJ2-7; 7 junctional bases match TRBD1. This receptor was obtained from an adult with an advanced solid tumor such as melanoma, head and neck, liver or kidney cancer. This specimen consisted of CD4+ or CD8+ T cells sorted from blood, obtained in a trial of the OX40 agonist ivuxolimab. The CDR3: CASSPGTETYEQYF. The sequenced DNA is TGCGCCAGCAGCCCCGGGACAGAGACCTACGAGCAGTACTTC.